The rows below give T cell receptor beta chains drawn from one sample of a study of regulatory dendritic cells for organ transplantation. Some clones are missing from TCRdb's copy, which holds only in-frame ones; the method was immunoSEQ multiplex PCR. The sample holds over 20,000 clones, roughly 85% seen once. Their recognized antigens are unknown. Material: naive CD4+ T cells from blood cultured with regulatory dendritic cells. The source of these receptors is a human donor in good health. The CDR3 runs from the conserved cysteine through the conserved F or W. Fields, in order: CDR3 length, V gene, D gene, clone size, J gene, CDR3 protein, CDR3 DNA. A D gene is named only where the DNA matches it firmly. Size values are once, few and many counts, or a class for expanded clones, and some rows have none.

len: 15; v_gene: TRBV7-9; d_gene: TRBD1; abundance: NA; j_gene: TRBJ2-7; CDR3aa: CASSLGWTGAYEQYF; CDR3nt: TGTGCCAGCAGCTTGGGGTGGACAGGTGCCTACGAGCAGTACTTC
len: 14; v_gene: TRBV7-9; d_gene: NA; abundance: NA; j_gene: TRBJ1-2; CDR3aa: CASSGQGLPYGYTF; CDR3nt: TGTGCCAGCAGCGGTCAGGGTCTGCCCTATGGCTACACCTTC
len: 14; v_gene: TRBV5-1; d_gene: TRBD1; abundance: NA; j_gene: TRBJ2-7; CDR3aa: CASSFGTGDYEQYF; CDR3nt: TGCGCCAGCAGCTTCGGGACAGGGGATTACGAGCAGTACTTC
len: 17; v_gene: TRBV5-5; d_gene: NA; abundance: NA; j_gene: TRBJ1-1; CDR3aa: CASSPSQRQIMNTEAFF; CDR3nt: TGTGCCAGCAGCCCTTCGCAGCGTCAAATCATGAACACTGAAGCTTTCTTT
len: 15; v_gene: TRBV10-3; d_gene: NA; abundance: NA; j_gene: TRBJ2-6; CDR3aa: CAISAGDSGANVLTF; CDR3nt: TGTGCCATCAGTGCGGGGGACTCTGGGGCCAACGTCCTGACTTTC
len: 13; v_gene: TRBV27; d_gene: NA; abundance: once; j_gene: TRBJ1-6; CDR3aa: CASSLTPGSPLHF; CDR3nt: TGTGCCAGCAGTTTAACGCCGGGTTCACCCCTCCACTTT
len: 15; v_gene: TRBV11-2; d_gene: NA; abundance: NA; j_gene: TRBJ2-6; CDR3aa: CASSLRGAGANVLTF; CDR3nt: TGTGCCAGCAGCTTACGGGGCGCTGGGGCCAACGTCCTGACTTTC
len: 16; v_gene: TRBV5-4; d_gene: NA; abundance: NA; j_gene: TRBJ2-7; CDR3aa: CASSLILQFLTYEQYF; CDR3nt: TGTGCCAGCAGCTTGATCCTCCAGTTCCTGACCTACGAGCAGTACTTC
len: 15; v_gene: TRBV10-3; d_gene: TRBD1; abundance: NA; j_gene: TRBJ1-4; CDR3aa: CAIRPGQGANEKLFF; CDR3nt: TGTGCCATCAGGCCGGGACAGGGGGCGAATGAAAAACTGTTTTTT
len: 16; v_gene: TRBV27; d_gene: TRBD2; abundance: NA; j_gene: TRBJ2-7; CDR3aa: CASKRTERLAGGSEFF; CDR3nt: TGTGCCAGCAAAAGGACCGAGAGACTAGCGGGGGGTTCGGAATTTTTC
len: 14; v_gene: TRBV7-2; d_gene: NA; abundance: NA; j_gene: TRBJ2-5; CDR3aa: CASSLAAFQETQYF; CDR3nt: TGTGCCAGCAGCTTAGCCGCATTCCAAGAGACCCAGTACTTC
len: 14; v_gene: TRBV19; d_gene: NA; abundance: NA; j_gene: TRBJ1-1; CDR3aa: CASSSLVRGPEAFF; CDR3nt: TGTGCCAGTAGTAGTTTAGTAAGAGGGCCTGAAGCTTTCTTT
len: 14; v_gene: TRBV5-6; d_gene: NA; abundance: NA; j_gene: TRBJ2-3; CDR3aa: CASNGGLSADTQYF; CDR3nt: TGTGCCAGCAACGGGGGACTTAGCGCAGATACGCAGTATTTT
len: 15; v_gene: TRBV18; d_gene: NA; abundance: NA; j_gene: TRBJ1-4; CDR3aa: CASSPTVATNEKLFF; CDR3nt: TGTGCCAGCTCCCCTACAGTTGCAACTAATGAAAAACTGTTTTTT
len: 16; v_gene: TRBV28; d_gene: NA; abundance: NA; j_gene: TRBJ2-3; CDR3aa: CASSSRGAGGANTQYF; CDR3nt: TGTGCCAGCAGTTCTCGAGGGGCCGGTGGAGCTAATACGCAGTATTTT
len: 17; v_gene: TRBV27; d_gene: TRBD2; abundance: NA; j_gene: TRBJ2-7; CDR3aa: CASSLSTPLAGVREQYF; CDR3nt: TGTGCCAGCAGTTTATCCACCCCACTAGCGGGAGTCAGAGAGCAGTACTTC
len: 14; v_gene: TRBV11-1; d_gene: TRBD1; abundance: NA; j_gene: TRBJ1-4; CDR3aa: CASSLGQFNEKLFF; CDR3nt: TGTGCCAGCAGCTTGGGACAGTTCAATGAAAAACTGTTTTTT
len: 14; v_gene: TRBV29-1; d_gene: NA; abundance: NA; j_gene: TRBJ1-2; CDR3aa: CSVVSRLTNYGYTF; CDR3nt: TGCAGCGTTGTTTCTCGGCTTACTAACTATGGCTACACCTTC
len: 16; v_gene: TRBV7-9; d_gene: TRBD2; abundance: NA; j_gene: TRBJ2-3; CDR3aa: CASSRISGGLPDTQYF; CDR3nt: TGTGCCAGCAGCCGGATTAGCGGGGGGCTCCCAGATACGCAGTATTTT
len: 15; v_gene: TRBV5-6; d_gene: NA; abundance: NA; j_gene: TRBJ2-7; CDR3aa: CASSPSPTGTYEQYF; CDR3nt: TGTGCCAGCAGCCCTTCCCCAACAGGGACCTACGAGCAGTACTTC
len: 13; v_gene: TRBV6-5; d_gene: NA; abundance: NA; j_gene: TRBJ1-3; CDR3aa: CASSYEPGNTIYF; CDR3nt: TGTGCCAGCAGTTACGAACCAGGAAACACCATATATTTT
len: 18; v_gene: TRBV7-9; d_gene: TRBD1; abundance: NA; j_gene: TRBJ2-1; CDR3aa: CASSLERLGTATQCEQFF; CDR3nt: TGTGCCAGCAGCTTAGAGCGCCTCGGGACAGCCACCCAATGTGAGCAGTTCTTC
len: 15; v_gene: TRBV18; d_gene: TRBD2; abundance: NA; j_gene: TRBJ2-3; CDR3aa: CASSPRPGGGDTQYF; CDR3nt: TGTGCCAGCTCACCACGCCCCGGCGGGGGAGATACGCAGTATTTT
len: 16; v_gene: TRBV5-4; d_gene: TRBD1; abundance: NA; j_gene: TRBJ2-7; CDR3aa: CASSQVSVDRTYEQYF; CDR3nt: TGTGCCAGCAGCCAAGTCTCGGTGGACAGGACCTACGAGCAGTACTTC